Reported below is one TCR beta chain. The data derive from a study of cytomegalovirus exposure and HLA in healthy donors. CDR1 and CDR2 (germline): GTSNPN, SVGIG (reference sequence). This CDR3 is 13 amino acids long. V was clipped by 5 bases and J by 0 bases, with 7 bases between them. Generated by immunoSEQ multiplex PCR, the TCRdb table keeps only in-frame clones and is missing some. The sample lists 200,000 to 250,000 clones, over 80% seen once, with more than 12% in the top ten. The sequenced sample was PBMCs. The J gene is TRBJ2-2, the V gene TRBV30; D ambiguous. The sequence derives from a woman in her twenties or thirties in good health and CMV-seropositive. The CDR3 sequence: CAWSGANTGELFF. The CDR3 nucleotides read TGTGCCTGGTCTGGGGCGAACACCGGGGAGCTGTTTTTT.